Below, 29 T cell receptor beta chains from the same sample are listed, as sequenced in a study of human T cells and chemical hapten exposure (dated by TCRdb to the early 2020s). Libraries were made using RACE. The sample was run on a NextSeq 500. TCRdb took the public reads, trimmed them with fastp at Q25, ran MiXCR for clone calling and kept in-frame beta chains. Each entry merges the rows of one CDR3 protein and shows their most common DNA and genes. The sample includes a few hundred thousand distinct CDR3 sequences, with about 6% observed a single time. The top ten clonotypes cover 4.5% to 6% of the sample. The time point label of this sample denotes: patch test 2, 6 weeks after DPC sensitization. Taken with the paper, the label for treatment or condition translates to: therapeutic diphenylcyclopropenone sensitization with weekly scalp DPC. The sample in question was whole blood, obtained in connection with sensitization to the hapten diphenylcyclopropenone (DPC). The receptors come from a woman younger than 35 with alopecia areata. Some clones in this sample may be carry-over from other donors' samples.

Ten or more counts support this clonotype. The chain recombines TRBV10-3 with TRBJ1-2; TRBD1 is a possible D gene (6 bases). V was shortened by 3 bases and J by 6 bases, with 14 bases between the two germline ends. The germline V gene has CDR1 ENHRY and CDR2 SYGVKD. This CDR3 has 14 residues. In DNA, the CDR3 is TGTGCCATCAGTGAAATACAGGGAAAAGATGGCTACACCTTC. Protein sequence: CAISEIQGKDGYTF.

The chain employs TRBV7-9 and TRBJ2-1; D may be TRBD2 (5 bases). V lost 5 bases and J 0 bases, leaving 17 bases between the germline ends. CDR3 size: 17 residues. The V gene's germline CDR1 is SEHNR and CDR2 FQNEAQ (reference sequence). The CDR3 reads CASSGAGSESSYNEQFF. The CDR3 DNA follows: TGTGCCAGCAGCGGTGCGGGCAGCGAGAGCTCCTACAATGAGCAGTTCTTC. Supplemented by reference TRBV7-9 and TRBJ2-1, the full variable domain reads DTGVSQNPRHKITKRGQNVTFRCDPISEHNRLYWYRQTLGQGPEFLTYFQNEAQLEKSRLLSDRFSAERPKGSFSTLEIQRTEQGDSAMYLCASSGAGSESSYNEQFFGPGTRLTVL.

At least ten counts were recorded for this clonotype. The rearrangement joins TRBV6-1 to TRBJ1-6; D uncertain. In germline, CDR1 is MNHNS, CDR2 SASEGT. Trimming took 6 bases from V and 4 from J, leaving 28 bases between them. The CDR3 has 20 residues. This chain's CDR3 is CASSPKAADRLKGYNSPLHF. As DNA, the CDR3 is TGTGCCAGCAGCCCCAAGGCGGCGGACCGACTTAAGGGTTATAATTCACCCCTCCACTTT.

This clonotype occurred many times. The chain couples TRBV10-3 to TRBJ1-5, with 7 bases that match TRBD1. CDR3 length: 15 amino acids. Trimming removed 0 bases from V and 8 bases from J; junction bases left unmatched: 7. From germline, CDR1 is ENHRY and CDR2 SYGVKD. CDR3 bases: TGTGCCATCAGTGAGTCGGACAGAGGGGGCGAGCCCCAGCATTTT. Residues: CAISESDRGGEPQHF.

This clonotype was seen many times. The CDR3 loop is CSARDWGQGSGNTIYF. As DNA, the CDR3 is TGCAGTGCTAGAGATTGGGGACAGGGCTCTGGAAACACCATATATTTT. The gene calls are TRBV20-1 and TRBJ1-3, with 9 nucleotides matching TRBD1. The CDR3 is 16 residues long. Germline trimming cut 0 bases from V and 0 bases from J; bases unmatched to any gene: 3. Germline loops: CDR1 DFQATT, CDR2 SNEGSKA (reference sequence).

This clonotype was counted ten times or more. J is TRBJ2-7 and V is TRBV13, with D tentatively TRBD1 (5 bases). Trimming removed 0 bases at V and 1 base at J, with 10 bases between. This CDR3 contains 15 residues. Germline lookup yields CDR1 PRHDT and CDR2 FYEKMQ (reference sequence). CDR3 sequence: CASSLGAGNSYEQYF. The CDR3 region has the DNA TGTGCCAGCAGCTTAGGCGCAGGGAATTCCTACGAGCAGTACTTC. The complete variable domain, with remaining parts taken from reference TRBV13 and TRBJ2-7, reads AAGVIQSPRHLIKEKRETATLKCYPIPRHDTVYWYQQGPGQDPQFLISFYEKMQSDKGSIPDRFSAQQFSDYHSELNMSSLELGDSALYFCASSLGAGNSYEQYFGPGTRLTVT.

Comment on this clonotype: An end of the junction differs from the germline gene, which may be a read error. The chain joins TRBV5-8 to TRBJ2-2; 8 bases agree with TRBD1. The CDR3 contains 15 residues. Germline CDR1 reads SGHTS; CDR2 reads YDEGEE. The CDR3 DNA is TGTGCCAGCAGCCCAAGCAGGGGGCAGCCCGGGGAGCTGCTTTTT. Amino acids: CASSPSRGQPGELLF.

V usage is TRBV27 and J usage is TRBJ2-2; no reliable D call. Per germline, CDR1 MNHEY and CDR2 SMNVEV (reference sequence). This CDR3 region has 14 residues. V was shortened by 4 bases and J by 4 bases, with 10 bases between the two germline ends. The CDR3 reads CASSSTDATGELFF. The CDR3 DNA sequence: TGTGCCAGCAGTTCCACCGACGCCACCGGGGAGCTGTTTTTT.

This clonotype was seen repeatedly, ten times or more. CDR3 loop: CATASQLSTDTQYF. CDR3 bases: TGTGCCACCGCAAGCCAGCTTAGCACAGATACGCAGTATTTT. J is TRBJ2-3 and V is TRBV12-3 or TRBV12-4; D is ambiguous. The CDR3 totals 14 residues. Trimming stripped 10 bases from V and 0 bases from J, with 14 bases between.

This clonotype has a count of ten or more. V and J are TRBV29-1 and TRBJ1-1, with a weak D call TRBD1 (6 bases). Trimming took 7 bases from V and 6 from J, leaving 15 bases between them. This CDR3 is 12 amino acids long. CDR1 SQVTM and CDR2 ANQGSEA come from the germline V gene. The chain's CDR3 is CSARYDRPEAFF. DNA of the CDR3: TGCAGCGCCCGATACGACAGGCCTGAAGCTTTCTTT.

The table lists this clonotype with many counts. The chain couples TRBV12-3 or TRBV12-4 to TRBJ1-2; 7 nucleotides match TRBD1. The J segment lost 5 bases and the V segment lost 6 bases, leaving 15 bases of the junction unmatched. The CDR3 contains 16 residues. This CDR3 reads CASSKTGAPSQYGYTF. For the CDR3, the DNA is TGTGCCAGCAGCAAAACAGGGGCCCCCTCGCAGTATGGCTACACCTTC.

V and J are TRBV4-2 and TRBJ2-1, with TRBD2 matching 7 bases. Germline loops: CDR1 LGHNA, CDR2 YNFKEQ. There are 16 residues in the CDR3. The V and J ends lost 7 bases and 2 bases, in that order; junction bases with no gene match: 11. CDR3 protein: CASTSTGGLPYNEQFF. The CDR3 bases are TGTGCCAGCACCTCAACCGGGGGGTTACCCTACAATGAGCAGTTCTTC.

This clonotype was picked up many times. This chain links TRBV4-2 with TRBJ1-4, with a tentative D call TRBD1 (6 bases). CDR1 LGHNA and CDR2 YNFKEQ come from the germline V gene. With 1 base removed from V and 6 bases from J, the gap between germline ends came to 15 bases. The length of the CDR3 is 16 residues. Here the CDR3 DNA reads TGTGCCAGCAGCCAAGCTGGCCATACAGGGTATGAAAAACTGTTTTTT. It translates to CASSQAGHTGYEKLFF.

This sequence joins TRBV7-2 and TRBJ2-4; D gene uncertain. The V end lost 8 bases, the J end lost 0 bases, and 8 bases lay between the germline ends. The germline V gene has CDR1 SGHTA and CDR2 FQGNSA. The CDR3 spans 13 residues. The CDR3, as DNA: TGTGCCAGCGGATCCTTAGCCAAAAACATTCAGTACTTC. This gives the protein CASGSLAKNIQYF.

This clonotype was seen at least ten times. The CDR3 loop reads CASSQGSRGGEGEQFF. For the CDR3, the DNA is TGTGCCAGCAGCCAAGGAAGTCGCGGGGGCGAGGGTGAGCAGTTCTTC. V usage is TRBV4-2 and J usage is TRBJ2-1, with a possible D match to TRBD2 (7 bases). Germline CDR1 reads LGHNA; CDR2 reads YNFKEQ. The CDR3 sequence is 16 residues long. V lost 1 base and J 9 bases, leaving 19 bases between the germline ends.

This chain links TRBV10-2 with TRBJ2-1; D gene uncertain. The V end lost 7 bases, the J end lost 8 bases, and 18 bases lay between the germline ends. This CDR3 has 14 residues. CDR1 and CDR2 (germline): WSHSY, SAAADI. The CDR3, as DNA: TGCGCCAGCAAGGTGTCAGTAGCTGCCGATGAGCAGTTCTTC. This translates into CASKVSVAADEQFF.

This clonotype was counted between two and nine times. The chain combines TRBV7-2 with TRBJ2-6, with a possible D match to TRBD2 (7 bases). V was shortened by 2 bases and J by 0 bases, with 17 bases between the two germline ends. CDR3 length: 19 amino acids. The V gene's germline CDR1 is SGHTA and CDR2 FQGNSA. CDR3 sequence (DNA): TGTGCCAGCAGCTTATTAGGGCAGGGGACTATCTCTGGGGCCAACGTCCTGACTTTC. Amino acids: CASSLLGQGTISGANVLTF.

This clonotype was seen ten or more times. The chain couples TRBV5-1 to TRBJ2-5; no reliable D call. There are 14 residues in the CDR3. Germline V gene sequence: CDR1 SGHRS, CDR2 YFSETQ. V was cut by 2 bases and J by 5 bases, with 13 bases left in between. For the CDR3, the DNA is TGCGCCAGCAGCTTCCCCCCCGGGTACGAGACCCAGTACTTC. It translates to CASSFPPGYETQYF.

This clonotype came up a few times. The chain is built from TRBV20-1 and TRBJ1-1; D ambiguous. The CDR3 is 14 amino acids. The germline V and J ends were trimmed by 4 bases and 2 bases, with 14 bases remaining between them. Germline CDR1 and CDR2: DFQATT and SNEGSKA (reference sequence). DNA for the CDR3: TGCAGTGCTACCTTCGCCGGGATTAACACTGAAGCTTTCTTT. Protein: CSATFAGINTEAFF.

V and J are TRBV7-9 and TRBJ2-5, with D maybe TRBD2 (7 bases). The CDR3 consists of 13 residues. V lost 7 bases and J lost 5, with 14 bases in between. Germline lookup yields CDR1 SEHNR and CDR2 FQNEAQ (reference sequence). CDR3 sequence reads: CASTPGGQETQYF. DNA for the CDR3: TGTGCCAGCACCCCCGGGGGGCAGGAGACCCAGTACTTC.

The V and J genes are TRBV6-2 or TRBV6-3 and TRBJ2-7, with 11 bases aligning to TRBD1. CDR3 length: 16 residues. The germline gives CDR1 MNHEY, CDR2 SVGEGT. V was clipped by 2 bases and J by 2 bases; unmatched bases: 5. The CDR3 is CASSYPGQGGTYEQYF. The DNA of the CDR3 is TGTGCCAGCAGTTACCCGGGACAGGGGGGAACCTACGAGCAGTACTTC.

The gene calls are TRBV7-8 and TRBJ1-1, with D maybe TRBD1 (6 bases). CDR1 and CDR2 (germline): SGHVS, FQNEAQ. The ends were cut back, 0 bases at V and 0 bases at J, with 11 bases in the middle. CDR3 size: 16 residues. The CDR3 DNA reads TGTGCCAGCAGCTTAGCTCCTGGGGGGCTGAACACTGAAGCTTTCTTT. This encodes CASSLAPGGLNTEAFF. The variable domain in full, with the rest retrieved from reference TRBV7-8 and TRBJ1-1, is GAGVSQSPRYKVAKRGQDVALRCDPISGHVSLFWYQQALGQGPEFLTYFQNEAQLDKSGLPSDRFFAERPEGSVSTLKIQRTQQEDSAVYLCASSLAPGGLNTEAFFGQGTRLTVV.

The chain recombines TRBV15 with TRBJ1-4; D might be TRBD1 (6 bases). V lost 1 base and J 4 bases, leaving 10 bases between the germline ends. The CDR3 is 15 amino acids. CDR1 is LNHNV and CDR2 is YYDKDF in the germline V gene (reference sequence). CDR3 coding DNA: TGTGCCACCAGCAGAGCGGGGGCAGGTAATGAAAAACTGTTTTTT. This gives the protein CATSRAGAGNEKLFF.

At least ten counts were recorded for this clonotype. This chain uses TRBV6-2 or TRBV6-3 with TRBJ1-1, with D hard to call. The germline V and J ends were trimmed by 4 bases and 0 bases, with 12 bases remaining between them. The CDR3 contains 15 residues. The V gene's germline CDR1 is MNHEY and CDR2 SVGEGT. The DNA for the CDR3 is TGTGCCAGCAGTTCTTCCGGGGAAGTGAACACTGAAGCTTTCTTT. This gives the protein CASSSSGEVNTEAFF.

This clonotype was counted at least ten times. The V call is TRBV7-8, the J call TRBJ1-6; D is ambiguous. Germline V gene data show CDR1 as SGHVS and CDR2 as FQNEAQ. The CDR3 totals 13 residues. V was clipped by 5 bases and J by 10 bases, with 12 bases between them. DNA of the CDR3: TGTGCCAGCAGCCCGTGGGTGCAATCACCCCTCCACTTT. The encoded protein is CASSPWVQSPLHF. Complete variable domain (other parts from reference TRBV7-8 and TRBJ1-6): GAGVSQSPRYKVAKRGQDVALRCDPISGHVSLFWYQQALGQGPEFLTYFQNEAQLDKSGLPSDRFFAERPEGSVSTLKIQRTQQEDSAVYLCASSPWVQSPLHFGNGTRLTVT.

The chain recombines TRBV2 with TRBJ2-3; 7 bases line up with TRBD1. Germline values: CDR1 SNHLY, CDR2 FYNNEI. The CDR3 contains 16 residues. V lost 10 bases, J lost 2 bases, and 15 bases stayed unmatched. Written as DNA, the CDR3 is TGTGCCACCTTGGGACAGCCGACCTTGCTCACAGATACGCAGTATTTT. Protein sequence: CATLGQPTLLTDTQYF. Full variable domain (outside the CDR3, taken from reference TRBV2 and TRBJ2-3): EPEVTQTPSHQVTQMGQEVILRCVPISNHLYFYWYRQILGQKVEFLVSFYNNEISEKSEIFDDQFSVERPDGSNFTLKIRSTKLEDSAMYFCATLGQPTLLTDTQYFGPGTRLTVL.

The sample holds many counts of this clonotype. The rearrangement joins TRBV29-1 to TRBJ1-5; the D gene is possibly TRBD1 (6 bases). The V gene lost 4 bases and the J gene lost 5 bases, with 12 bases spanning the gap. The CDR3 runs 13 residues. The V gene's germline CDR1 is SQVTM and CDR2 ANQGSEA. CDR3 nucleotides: TGCAGCGTTGGTAGGGGGGCCGATCAGCCCCAGCATTTT. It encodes CSVGRGADQPQHF.

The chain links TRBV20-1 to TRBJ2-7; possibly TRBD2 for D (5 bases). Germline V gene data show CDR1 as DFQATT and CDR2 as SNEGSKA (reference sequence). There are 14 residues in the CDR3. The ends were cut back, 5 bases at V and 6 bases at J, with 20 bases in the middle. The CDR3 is CSAPGYDLRGEQYF. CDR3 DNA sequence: TGCAGTGCTCCCGGTTATGATCTCCGGGGCGAGCAGTACTTC.

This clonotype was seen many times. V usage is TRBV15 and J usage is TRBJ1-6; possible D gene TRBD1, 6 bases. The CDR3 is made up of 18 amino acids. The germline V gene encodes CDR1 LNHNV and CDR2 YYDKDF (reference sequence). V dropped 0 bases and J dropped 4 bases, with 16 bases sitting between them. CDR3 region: CATSRDTAGANYNSPLHF. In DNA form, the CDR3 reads TGTGCCACCAGCAGAGATACGGCAGGGGCGAATTATAATTCACCCCTCCACTTT.